The sample holds a few counts of the clone carrying this T cell receptor beta chain. Its antigen remains unidentified. The CDR3 is 15 residues long. Between the trimmed V and J ends, which lost 3 bases and 1 base, there was a span of 12 bases. Per germline, CDR1 LNHDA and CDR2 SQIVND (reference sequence). The sample is drawn from a study of radiotherapy plus CTLA-4 blockade in lung cancer. On the study more broadly: An objective response was seen in under 20% of patients, and disease control in less than 40%.

The study gave focal radiation plus ipilimumab CTLA-4 blockade to patients with chemo-refractory metastatic non-small-cell lung cancer. Sequenced by immunoSEQ multiplex PCR; TCRdb stores in-frame clones only, minus some. The profile covers 90,000 or so clones, with about 83% appearing a single time and roughly 0.85% taken by the ten largest. Findings and caveats of the study: Expansion in blood of tumor-derived TCR clones was seen after radiotherapy plus ipilimumab.

This sample comprised peripheral blood, obtained from a patient treated with radiotherapy plus ipilimumab. V and J are TRBV19 and TRBJ2-5; possible D gene TRBD2, 6 bases. The clonotype originates from a human donor with non-small cell lung cancer who had stable disease on radiotherapy plus ipilimumab. The CDR3 here is CASSIRGGPQETQYF. CDR3 nucleotide sequence: TGTGCCAGTAGTATTAGAGGAGGGCCCCAAGAGACCCAGTACTTC.